The clone carrying this TCR beta chain was seen many times. TCRdb passed the RT-PCR reads through MiXCR, listing each CDR3 protein once. The sample includes fewer than 800,000 distinct CDR3 sequences, approximately 15% of them seen just once. Sequencing was carried out using memory CD4+ T cells from blood. The sequence derives from a female donor in good health, serving as a healthy control.

DNA for the CDR3: TGCGCCAGCAGCATACCCGAGTCCACAGATACGCAGTATTTT. Translation gives CASSIPESTDTQYF. The chain is built from TRBV5-1 and TRBJ2-3; D remains unclear. V was pared by 4 bases and J by 2 bases, with 11 bases between. From germline, CDR1 is SGHRS and CDR2 YFSETQ. The CDR3 runs to 14 residues.